Detailed here is one T cell receptor beta chain. PCR primers comprised 60 Vbeta and 13 Jbeta primers. Clones were read by immunoSEQ multiplex PCR, and TCRdb kept only the in-frame ones, dropping some. The table records around 100,000 clones, 65% to 80% of them present only once. This specimen comes from a study of cytomegalovirus exposure and HLA in healthy donors. Trimming cost V 7 bases and J 6 bases; bases outside gene matches: 1. CDR1 and CDR2 (germline): SGHTA, FQGTGA. The CDR3 spans 13 residues. Sequencing was carried out using PBMCs. This clonotype was sampled from a female donor in good health and CMV-seropositive. The rearrangement uses TRBV7-3 and TRBJ2-2, with 11 nucleotides matching TRBD2. CDR3 sequence (DNA): TGTGCCAGCAAACTAGCGGGGGCCGGGGAGCTGTTTTTT. This sequence encodes CASKLAGAGELFF.